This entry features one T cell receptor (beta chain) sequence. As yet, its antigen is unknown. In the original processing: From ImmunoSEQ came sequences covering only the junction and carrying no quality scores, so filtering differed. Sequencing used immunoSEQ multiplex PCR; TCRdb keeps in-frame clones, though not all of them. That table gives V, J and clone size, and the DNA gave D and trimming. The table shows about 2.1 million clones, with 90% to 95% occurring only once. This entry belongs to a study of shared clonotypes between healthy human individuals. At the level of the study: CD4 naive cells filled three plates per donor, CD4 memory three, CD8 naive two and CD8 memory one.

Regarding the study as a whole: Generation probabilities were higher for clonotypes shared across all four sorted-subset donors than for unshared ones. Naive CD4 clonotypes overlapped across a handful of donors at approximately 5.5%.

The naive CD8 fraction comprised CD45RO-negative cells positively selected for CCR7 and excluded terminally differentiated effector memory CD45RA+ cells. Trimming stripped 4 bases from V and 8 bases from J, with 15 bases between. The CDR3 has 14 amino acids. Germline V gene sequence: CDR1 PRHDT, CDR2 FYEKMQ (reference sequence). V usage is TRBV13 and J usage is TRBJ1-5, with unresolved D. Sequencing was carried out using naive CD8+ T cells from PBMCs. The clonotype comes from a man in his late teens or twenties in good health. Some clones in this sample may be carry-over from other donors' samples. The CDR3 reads CASSSRSDGEPQHF. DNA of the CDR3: TGTGCCAGCAGCTCCCGGAGCGACGGAGAGCCCCAGCATTTT.